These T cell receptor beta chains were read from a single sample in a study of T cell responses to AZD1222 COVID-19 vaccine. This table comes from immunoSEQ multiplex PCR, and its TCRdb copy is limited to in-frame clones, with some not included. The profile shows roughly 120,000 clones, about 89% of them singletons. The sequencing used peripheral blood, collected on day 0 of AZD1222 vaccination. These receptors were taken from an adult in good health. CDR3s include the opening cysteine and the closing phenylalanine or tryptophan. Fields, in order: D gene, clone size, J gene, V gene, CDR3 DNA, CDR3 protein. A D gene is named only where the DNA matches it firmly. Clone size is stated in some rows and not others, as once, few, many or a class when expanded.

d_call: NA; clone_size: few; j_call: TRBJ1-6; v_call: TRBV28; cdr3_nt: TGTGCCAGCATCTGGGGACGCACGAATTCACCCCTCCACTTT; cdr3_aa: CASIWGRTNSPLHF
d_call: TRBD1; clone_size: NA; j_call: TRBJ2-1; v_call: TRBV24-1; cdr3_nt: TGTGCCACCAGTGAACTAACAGGGGCTAGCTGGAATGAGCAGTTCTTC; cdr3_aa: CATSELTGASWNEQFF
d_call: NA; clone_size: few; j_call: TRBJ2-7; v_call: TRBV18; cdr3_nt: TGTGCCAGCTCACCACAAAAGAACGAGCAGTACTTC; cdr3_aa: CASSPQKNEQYF
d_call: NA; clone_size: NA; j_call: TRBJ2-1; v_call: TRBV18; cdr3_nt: TGTGCCAGCTCACCTTCCCTCGGGAGCTCCTACAATGAGCAGTTCTTC; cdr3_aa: CASSPSLGSSYNEQFF
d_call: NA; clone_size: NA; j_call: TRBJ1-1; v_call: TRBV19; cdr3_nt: TGTGCCACCGGAGACTTGGGCATGAACACTGAAGCTTTCTTT; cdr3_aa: CATGDLGMNTEAFF
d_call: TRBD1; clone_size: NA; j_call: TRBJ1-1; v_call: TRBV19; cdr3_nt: TGTGCCAGTAGCGTCGACAGGGACGTGAACACTGAAGCTTTCTTT; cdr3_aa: CASSVDRDVNTEAFF
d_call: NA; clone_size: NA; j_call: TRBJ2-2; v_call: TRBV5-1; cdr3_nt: TGCGCCAGCAGCTTGGACTACAACACCGGGGAGCTGTTTTTT; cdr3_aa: CASSLDYNTGELFF
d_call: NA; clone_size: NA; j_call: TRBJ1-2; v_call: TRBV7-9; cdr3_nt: TGTGCCAGCTCTCAGGTGTCCAACTATGGCTACACCTTC; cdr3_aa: CASSQVSNYGYTF
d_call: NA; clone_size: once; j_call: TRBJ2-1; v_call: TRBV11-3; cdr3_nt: TGTGCCAGCAGCTTACAGGGTGACAATGAGCAGTTCTTC; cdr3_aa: CASSLQGDNEQFF
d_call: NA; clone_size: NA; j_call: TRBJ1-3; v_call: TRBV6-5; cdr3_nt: TGTGCCAGCAGCCGGTCGACGAGCTCTGGAAACACCATATATTTT; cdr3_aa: CASSRSTSSGNTIYF
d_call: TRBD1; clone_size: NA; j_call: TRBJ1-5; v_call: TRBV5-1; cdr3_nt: TGCGCCAGCAGCCCGGACGGACAGGGGCCCCAGCATTTT; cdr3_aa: CASSPDGQGPQHF
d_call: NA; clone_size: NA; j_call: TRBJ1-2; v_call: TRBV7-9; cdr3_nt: TGTGCCAGCAGCTTTGGAGAGGTTGCGGTGGGGCATGGCTACACCTTC; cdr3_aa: CASSFGEVAVGHGYTF
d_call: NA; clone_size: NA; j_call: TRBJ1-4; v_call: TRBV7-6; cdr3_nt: TGTGCCAGCAGCTTAGGGGGTTCAGCACCTGCAACTAATGAAAAACTGTTTTTT; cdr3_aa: CASSLGGSAPATNEKLFF